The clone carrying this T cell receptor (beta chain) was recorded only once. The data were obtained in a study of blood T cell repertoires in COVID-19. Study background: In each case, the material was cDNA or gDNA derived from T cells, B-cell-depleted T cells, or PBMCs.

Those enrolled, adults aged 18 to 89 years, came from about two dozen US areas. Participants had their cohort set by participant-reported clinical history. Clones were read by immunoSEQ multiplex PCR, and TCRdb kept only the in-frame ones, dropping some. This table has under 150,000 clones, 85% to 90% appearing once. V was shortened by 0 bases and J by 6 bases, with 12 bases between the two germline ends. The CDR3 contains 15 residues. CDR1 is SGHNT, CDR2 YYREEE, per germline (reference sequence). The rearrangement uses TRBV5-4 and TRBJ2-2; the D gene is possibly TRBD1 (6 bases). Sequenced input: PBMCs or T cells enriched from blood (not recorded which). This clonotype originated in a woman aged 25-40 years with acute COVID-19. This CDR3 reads CASSLDRETAGELFF. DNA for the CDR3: TGTGCCAGCAGCTTGGACAGGGAAACGGCCGGGGAGCTGTTTTTT.